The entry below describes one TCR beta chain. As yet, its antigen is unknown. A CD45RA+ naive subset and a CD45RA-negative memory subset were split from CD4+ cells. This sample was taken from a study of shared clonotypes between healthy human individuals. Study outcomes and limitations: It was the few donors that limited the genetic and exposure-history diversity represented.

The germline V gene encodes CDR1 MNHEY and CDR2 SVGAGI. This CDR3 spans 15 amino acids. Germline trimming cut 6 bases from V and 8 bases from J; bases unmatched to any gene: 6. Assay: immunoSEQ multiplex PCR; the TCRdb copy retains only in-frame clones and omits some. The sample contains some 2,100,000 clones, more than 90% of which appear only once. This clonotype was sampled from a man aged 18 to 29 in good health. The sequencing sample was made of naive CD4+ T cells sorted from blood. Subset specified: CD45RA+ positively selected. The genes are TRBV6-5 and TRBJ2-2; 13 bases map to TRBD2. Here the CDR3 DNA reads TGTGCCAGCAGCAGGGAGGGACTAGCGGGGGGGGAGCTGTTTTTT. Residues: CASSREGLAGGELFF.